What follows are 30 T cell receptor beta chains derived from one specimen sequenced in a study of T-cell reconstitution after alpha-beta-depleted transplantation in children. Using unique molecular identifiers, the investigators prepared the TCRbeta library. TCRdb re-derived calls from the PCR reads in MiXCR, one entry per CDR3 protein. The profile shows 300,000 to 400,000 distinct CDR3 sequences, about 14% of them singletons. Sequencing was performed on PBMCs, taken from the stem cell graft. These receptor sequences come from a human donor who donated a stem cell graft to a child with Fanconi anemia.

This clonotype was seen repeatedly, ten times or more. V is TRBV20-1 and J is TRBJ2-3; TRBD2 agrees at 7 bases. In germline, CDR1 is DFQATT, CDR2 SNEGSKA (reference sequence). V was clipped by 5 bases and J by 3 bases; unmatched bases: 5. The CDR3 has 13 residues. The CDR3 reads CSAPRRGTDTQYF. CDR3 sequence (DNA): TGCAGTGCTCCCCGGCGGGGGACAGATACGCAGTATTTT.

The chain uses TRBV7-9 and TRBJ2-1, with D possibly being TRBD1 (6 bases). The germline V gene has CDR1 SEHNR and CDR2 FQNEAQ (reference sequence). The V end lost 4 bases, the J end lost 6 bases, and 16 bases lay between the germline ends. The CDR3 totals 15 residues. CDR3 loop: CASSSTGLSVNEQFF. The DNA for the CDR3 is TGTGCCAGCAGCTCCACAGGGCTGTCGGTCAATGAGCAGTTCTTC.

A single count supports this clonotype. J is TRBJ2-2 and V is TRBV5-1; 8 bases fit TRBD2. The V and J ends lost 2 bases and 3 bases, in that order; junction bases with no gene match: 3. The CDR3 contains 15 residues. Germline V CDR1 and CDR2: SGHRS, YFSETQ. The CDR3 DNA follows: TGCGCCAGCAGCTTAGAACTAGCGGACACCGGGGAGCTGTTTTTT. It codes for CASSLELADTGELFF.

At least ten counts were recorded for this clonotype. The V call is TRBV29-1, the J call TRBJ1-1; D might be TRBD1 (5 bases). CDR1 is SQVTM, CDR2 ANQGSEA, per germline. The CDR3 covers 11 residues. V lost 7 bases to trimming and J lost 3 bases, with 9 bases between them. The CDR3 coding sequence is TGCAGCGGCCTGGGGGACACTGAAGCTTTCTTT. Amino acid sequence: CSGLGDTEAFF.

This clonotype was seen a few times. V usage is TRBV20-1 and J usage is TRBJ1-5; no definite D call. The CDR3 is 14 amino acids. The germline V gene encodes CDR1 DFQATT and CDR2 SNEGSKA (reference sequence). Trimming pared 2 bases from V and 2 bases from J, leaving 10 bases between. The CDR3 nucleotides read TGCAGTGCTAGAATCCGTTTAGGCAATCAGCCCCAGCATTTT. Residues: CSARIRLGNQPQHF.

At least ten counts were recorded for this clonotype. The chain recombines TRBV29-1 with TRBJ2-7; either TRBD1 or TRBD2 may supply D (5 bases each). This CDR3 has 13 residues. Germline CDR1 is SQVTM and CDR2 is ANQGSEA. The ends were cut back, 4 bases at V and 3 bases at J, with 13 bases in the middle. The CDR3 DNA reads as TGCAGCGTTGTAACCGGGACGGACTACGAGCAGTACGTC. Its protein is CSVVTGTDYEQYV.

V is TRBV11-3 and J is TRBJ2-5; unclear D gene. V lost 4 bases, J lost 3 bases, and 9 bases lay in between. Looked up from germline, CDR1 is SGHNT and CDR2 is YENEEA. The CDR3 totals 13 residues. CDR3 DNA sequence: TGTGCCAGCAGCTCACACTGGGAAGAGACCCAGTACTTC. Protein: CASSSHWEETQYF.

This clonotype was seen only a few times. J is TRBJ2-5 and V is TRBV5-8; D possibly corresponds to TRBD2 (5 bases). The CDR3 runs to 15 residues. Deletions cut 3 bases from V and 5 bases from J, with 17 bases between. Germline V gene sequence: CDR1 SGHTS, CDR2 YDEGEE. The DNA of the CDR3 is TGTGCCAGCAGCTCCTCGGGAAGTGAGCGGGAGACCCAGTACTTC. Protein sequence: CASSSSGSERETQYF.

The V gene is TRBV15, the J gene TRBJ1-5; D remains ambiguous. The CDR3 contains 14 residues. Germline values: CDR1 LNHNV, CDR2 YYDKDF (reference sequence). The V end was cut by 0 bases, the J end by 4 bases, with 7 bases between. This chain's CDR3 is CATSRDGFNQPQHF. The CDR3 DNA reads as TGTGCCACCAGCAGAGACGGGTTTAATCAGCCCCAGCATTTT.

The chain combines TRBV5-1 with TRBJ2-7; 9 bases align to TRBD2. Per germline, CDR1 SGHRS and CDR2 YFSETQ. J lost 2 bases, V lost 0 bases, and 6 bases had no gene match. This CDR3 region has 16 residues. The CDR3 reads CASSLASAGGPYEQYF. The CDR3 bases are TGCGCCAGCAGCTTGGCCTCCGCGGGGGGGCCCTACGAGCAGTACTTC.

This clonotype has a handful of counts. The chain employs TRBV20-1 and TRBJ2-7; D might be TRBD1 (6 bases). CDR3 length equals 11 residues. Trimming left V 5 bases short and J 7 bases short, with 12 bases between. From germline, CDR1 is DFQATT and CDR2 SNEGSKA (reference sequence). The CDR3 DNA reads as TGCAGTGCTGAGCGACAGGCGGAGCAGTACGTC. Protein sequence: CSAERQAEQYV.

This sequence joins TRBV20-1 and TRBJ1-1; D remains unclear. The CDR3 spans 13 residues. Germline CDR1 is DFQATT and CDR2 is SNEGSKA (reference sequence). V was clipped by 0 bases and J by 0 bases, with 5 bases between them. Here the CDR3 DNA reads TGCAGTGCTAGAGATCTCTTGAACACTGAAGCTTTCTTT. Its translation: CSARDLLNTEAFF.

This chain joins TRBV12-3 or TRBV12-4 and TRBJ2-2; D not resolved. Trimming shortened V by 7 bases and J by 5 bases, and 5 bases separated the two germline ends. The CDR3 runs 11 residues. CDR3 loop: CASTLTGELFF. Written as DNA, the CDR3 is TGTGCCAGCACCCTTACCGGGGAGCTGTTTTTT.

At least ten counts were recorded for this clonotype. The chain combines TRBV7-6 with TRBJ1-1; D call uncertain. CDR3 length: 13 amino acids. Trimming took off 0 bases at V and 6 bases at J, with 8 bases between the two ends. CDR1 and CDR2 from the germline V gene are SGHVS and FNYEAQ. The CDR3 here is CASSLAIRSEAFF. CDR3 nucleotide sequence: TGTGCCAGCAGCTTAGCGATACGATCTGAAGCTTTCTTT.

The table lists this clonotype with a few counts. The chain links TRBV6-1 to TRBJ1-2; possible D gene TRBD1, 5 bases. The ends were cut back, 5 bases at V and 3 bases at J, with 13 bases in the middle. Germline V CDR1 and CDR2: MNHNS, SASEGT. The CDR3 covers 14 residues. In nucleotides, the CDR3 is TGTGCCAGCAGTATCCGGACACCGGACTATGGCTACACCTTC. As protein: CASSIRTPDYGYTF.

This clonotype was counted a few times. The gene calls are TRBV7-3 and TRBJ2-6; no firm D call. Trimming took 2 bases from V and 9 from J, leaving 8 bases between them. This CDR3 is built from 13 residues. CDR1 is SGHTA, CDR2 FQGTGA, per germline. CDR3 protein: CASSLRMGNVLTF. The DNA of the CDR3 is TGTGCCAGCAGCTTACGTATGGGCAACGTCCTGACTTTC.

The table lists this clonotype with many counts. The V and J genes are TRBV5-1 and TRBJ1-2; D remains ambiguous. The germline CDR1 and CDR2 sequences are SGHRS and YFSETQ. The CDR3 has 14 residues. V lost 0 bases and J lost 3, with 9 bases in between. The CDR3 bases are TGCGCCAGCAGCTTGGAGGGTCTCGACTATGGCTACACCTTC. As protein: CASSLEGLDYGYTF.

The gene calls are TRBV3-1 and TRBJ2-2; D is unresolved. The germline CDR1 and CDR2 sequences are LGHDT and YNNKEL (reference sequence). The germline V and J ends were trimmed by 3 bases and 10 bases, with 6 bases remaining between them. The length of the CDR3 is 11 residues. In nucleotides, the CDR3 is TGTGCCAGCAGCCAGGCCGAGGAGCTGTTTTTT. This sequence encodes CASSQAEELFF.

This clonotype was counted many times. This rearrangement joins TRBV12-3 or TRBV12-4 to TRBJ2-1, with 7 bases identical to TRBD2. The CDR3 has 15 residues. The V gene end was trimmed by 3 bases and the J gene end by 3 bases; junction bases not matched to a gene: 5. The CDR3 sequence is CASSFVRTSYNEQFF. As DNA, the CDR3 is TGTGCCAGCAGTTTTGTTCGGACTAGCTACAATGAGCAGTTCTTC.

This clonotype has only a few counts. The chain recombines TRBV19 with TRBJ1-4; the D is unclear. The CDR3 sequence is 12 residues long. Looked up from germline, CDR1 is LNHDA and CDR2 is SQIVND (reference sequence). Trimming cost V 6 bases and J 10 bases, with 12 bases left between them. CDR3 region: CASSQDSRKLFF. The CDR3 DNA is TGTGCCAGTAGCCAGGACTCTCGAAAACTGTTTTTT.

This clonotype turned up a few times. The gene calls are TRBV5-1 and TRBJ2-4, with no clear D. V shed 2 bases and J shed 8 bases, with 14 bases lying between them. Germline loops: CDR1 SGHRS, CDR2 YFSETQ. The CDR3 is 14 residues long. Written as DNA, the CDR3 is TGCGCCAGCAGCTTAGGCAGGAGTGGAGACATTCAGTACTTC. Translating it yields CASSLGRSGDIQYF. The full variable domain, completed using reference TRBV5-1 and TRBJ2-4, is KAGVTQTPRYLIKTRGQQVTLSCSPISGHRSVSWYQQTPGQGLQFLFEYFSETQRNKGNFPGRFSGRQFSNSRSEMNVSTLELGDSALYLCASSLGRSGDIQYFGAGTRLSVL.

This clonotype was seen repeatedly, ten times or more. J is TRBJ2-1 and V is TRBV6-1, with D possibly TRBD1 on 5 matching bases. Germline CDR1 is MNHNS and CDR2 is SASEGT. The CDR3 extends over 13 amino acids. Trimming cost V 7 bases and J 4 bases, with 11 bases left between them. The CDR3 region has the DNA TGTGCCAGCATCCCCGCAGGGTACAATGAGCAGTTCTTC. This translates into CASIPAGYNEQFF.

This clonotype was counted only a few times. At one end, the junction sequence differs from germline, possibly due to a read error. The rearrangement joins TRBV7-9 to TRBJ1-5, with D unclear. Germline values: CDR1 SEHNR, CDR2 FQNEAQ (reference sequence). The CDR3 runs to 14 residues. CDR3 sequence reads: CASTLPGFDQPQHF. The CDR3 region has the DNA TGTGCCAGCACCTTACCTGGATTCGATCAGCCCCAGCATTTT.

This clonotype was picked up a small number of times. The chain recombines TRBV12-3 or TRBV12-4 with TRBJ2-1; TRBD1 matches at 9 bases. Unmatched junction bases numbered 11, after V lost 3 bases and J lost 8 bases. The CDR3 totals 16 residues. The CDR3 nucleotides are TGTGCCAGCAGTTTTCTGACAGGGGGAAAAGAGCATGAGCAGTTCTTC. It yields the protein CASSFLTGGKEHEQFF.

This clonotype was seen a handful of times. This CDR3 is CASSAGTVNSPLHF. The CDR3 DNA reads TGCGCCAGCAGCGCGGGGACCGTGAATTCACCCCTCCACTTT. V usage is TRBV5-1 and J usage is TRBJ1-6; D is possibly TRBD1 (5 bases). Germline V gene lookup returns CDR1 SGHRS and CDR2 YFSETQ. This CDR3 has 14 residues. With 4 bases removed from V and 7 bases from J, the gap between germline ends came to 12 bases.

To note about this clonotype: An end of the junction differs from the germline gene, which may be a read error. The chain has TRBV18 and TRBJ2-3, with D perhaps matching TRBD1 (6 bases). This CDR3 has 14 amino acids. Germline CDR1 reads KGHSH; CDR2 reads LQKENI. The CDR3 protein is CSSSQAGVTDTQYF. CDR3 coding DNA: TGTTCCAGCTCACAGGCAGGGGTTACAGATACGCAGTATTTT.

This clonotype has at least ten counts. This chain uses TRBV11-2 with TRBJ2-2; D may be TRBD2 (6 bases). The CDR3 runs to 16 residues. Germline loops: CDR1 SGHAT, CDR2 FQNNGV. V lost 7 bases and J 0 bases, leaving 15 bases between the germline ends. The CDR3 spells CASTHRGAANTGELFF. For the CDR3, the DNA is TGTGCCAGCACCCACCGCGGGGCGGCGAACACCGGGGAGCTGTTTTTT.

Worth noting for this clonotype: This may be a read error: a much more frequent sequence differs by one nucleotide. The chain links TRBV20-1 to TRBJ2-7; 12 nucleotides agree with TRBD1. CDR3 length: 15 residues. Germline CDR1 DFQATT, CDR2 SNEGSKA (reference sequence). CDR3 protein: CSARDPGQGAHEQHF. In nucleotides, the CDR3 is TGCAGTGCTAGAGATCCGGGACAGGGGGCCCACGAGCAGCACTTC.

V gene TRBV9 combines with J gene TRBJ2-2; D perhaps matches TRBD1 (5 bases). Per the germline V gene, CDR1 is SGDLS and CDR2 is YYNGEE. The V and J ends lost 0 bases and 3 bases respectively, with 18 bases between them. This CDR3 spans 18 amino acids. The CDR3 loop reads CASSVALNRQYHTGELFF. In nucleotides, the CDR3 is TGTGCCAGCAGCGTAGCTCTCAACAGACAGTACCACACCGGGGAGCTGTTTTTT.

The V gene is TRBV10-2, the J gene TRBJ1-1, with D maybe TRBD1 (5 bases). The V end was cut by 8 bases, the J end by 6 bases, with 16 bases between. This CDR3 region has 13 residues. Looked up from germline, CDR1 is WSHSY and CDR2 is SAAADI. In DNA form, the CDR3 reads TGCGCCAGCGGGGGGGATGTGGGGTCTGAAGCTTTCTTT. Translated, it gives CASGGDVGSEAFF.